This T cell receptor (beta chain) was obtained from a study of cytomegalovirus exposure and HLA in healthy donors. Worth noting for this clone: As yet, its antigen is unknown.

Primers included in the PCR were 60 Vbeta and 13 Jbeta primers. Assay: immunoSEQ multiplex PCR; the TCRdb copy retains only in-frame clones and omits some. The sample has under 200,000 clones; the top ten hold approximately 6.5%. Unmatched junction bases numbered 2, after V lost 5 bases and J lost 5 bases. This CDR3 region has 14 residues. Germline V gene sequence: CDR1 MDHEN, CDR2 SYDVKM. Regarding the study as a whole: The listing of roughly 160 TCR beta chains classed them as cytomegalovirus-associated. The availability of immune exposure information extended only to CMV serostatus. There were reportedly fewer N-insertions in an Asian-associated ancestry cluster than the roughly 610-donor mean, in a later analysis.

The sequencing input was PBMCs. The TCR originated in a man under 40 in good health and CMV-seronegative. The chain uses TRBV28 and TRBJ2-7; 14 bases align to TRBD2. CDR3 protein: CASSRTSGRNEQYF. CDR3 nucleotides: TGTGCCAGCAGTCGGACTAGCGGGAGGAACGAGCAGTACTTC.